The T cell receptor beta chain under discussion was sequenced for a study of shared clonotypes between healthy human individuals. The CDR3 is 13 amino acids. The germline V gene encodes CDR1 MDHEN and CDR2 SYDVKM. V lost 6 bases and J lost 3; bases outside the gene matches: 5. Assay execution proceeded at the deep level. The protocol was immunoSEQ multiplex PCR, while the TCRdb copy is restricted to in-frame clones and leaves out a portion. The sample consists of about 680,000 clones, roughly 94% of them appearing once. The naive CD8 subset, CD45RO-negative cells positively selected for CCR7, excluded terminally differentiated effector memory CD45RA+ cells.

This clonotype originated in a man younger than 40 in good health. The chain combines TRBV28 with TRBJ2-7, with 7 bases matching TRBD1. The sequencing input was naive CD8+ T cells sorted from blood. DNA for the CDR3: TGTGCCAGCAGAGACAGGGAAAGCTACGAGCAGTACTTC. Its translation: CASRDRESYEQYF.